This TCR beta chain was recorded in a study of blood T cell repertoires in COVID-19. Authors' methods: Quantification of nucleated cells was approximated via reference gene primer amplification. Assay used: immunoSEQ multiplex PCR; TCRdb lists only in-frame clones, some missing. V, J and clone size reflect that table, while D and trimming were determined from the DNA. The table has around 130,000 clones, about 81% seen once. The V and J ends lost 2 bases and 5 bases respectively, with 23 bases between them. The germline V gene has CDR1 SGHRS and CDR2 YFSETQ. The CDR3 totals 17 residues. Sequencing was performed on peripheral blood. V is TRBV5-1 and J is TRBJ2-7; a possible D gene is TRBD1 (8 bases). This receptor was obtained from a woman aged 80 or over with acute or convalescent COVID-19. As DNA, the CDR3 is TGCGCCAGCAGCTTAAGGACTTCTAACAGGGGGAGGGACGAGCAGTACTTC. Amino acids: CASSLRTSNRGRDEQYF.